This T cell receptor beta chain was profiled in a study of T cell changes during pregnancy in multiple sclerosis. There are 15 residues in the CDR3. V lost 0 bases, J lost 3 bases, and 10 bases lay in between. Germline V gene data show CDR1 as SGHRS and CDR2 as YFSETQ. TCRdb's table, derived via immunoSEQ multiplex PCR, lists solely in-frame clones and lacks some. The top ten clones hold roughly 8% of a sample with around 25,000 clones, about nine tenths of them seen once. This TCR was recovered from a female donor in good health, enrolled as a control in a pregnancy study. The rearrangement uses TRBV5-1 and TRBJ2-1; no reliable D call. Here the sequenced sample was CD8+ T cells from peripheral blood mononuclear cells, taken in the first trimester of pregnancy. The CDR3 spells CASSLVEQFYNEQFF. The CDR3 DNA follows: TGCGCCAGCAGCTTGGTCGAACAGTTCTACAATGAGCAGTTCTTC.